This T cell receptor (beta chain) was profiled in a study of blood T cells in healthy people across ages. Study observations and caveats: Leaving the PBMCs unsorted stopped any conclusive comparison of naive versus antigen-experienced cells.

This clonotype was found many times. Antigen: not known. Per-sample PBMC isolation yielded at least 6.5 million cells. PCR was performed a second time for roughly 7 to 12 cycles using a sample-barcoded 5' primer and a J-beta primer mix. TCRdb reanalysed the 5' RACE reads using MiXCR and keeps one entry per CDR3 protein. The table has about 590,000 distinct CDR3 sequences, about 28% seen once. This clonotype was sampled from a woman older than 75 in good health. Input material: blood.

Here the CDR3 DNA reads TGTGCCAGCAGTGTACGGGCCGCCTACGAGCAGTACTTC. Encoded protein: CASSVRAAYEQYF. The chain has TRBV2 and TRBJ2-7; D gene unclear. CDR3 length: 13 residues. In germline, CDR1 is SNHLY, CDR2 FYNNEI. The V gene lost 4 bases and the J gene lost 2 bases, with 9 bases spanning the gap.